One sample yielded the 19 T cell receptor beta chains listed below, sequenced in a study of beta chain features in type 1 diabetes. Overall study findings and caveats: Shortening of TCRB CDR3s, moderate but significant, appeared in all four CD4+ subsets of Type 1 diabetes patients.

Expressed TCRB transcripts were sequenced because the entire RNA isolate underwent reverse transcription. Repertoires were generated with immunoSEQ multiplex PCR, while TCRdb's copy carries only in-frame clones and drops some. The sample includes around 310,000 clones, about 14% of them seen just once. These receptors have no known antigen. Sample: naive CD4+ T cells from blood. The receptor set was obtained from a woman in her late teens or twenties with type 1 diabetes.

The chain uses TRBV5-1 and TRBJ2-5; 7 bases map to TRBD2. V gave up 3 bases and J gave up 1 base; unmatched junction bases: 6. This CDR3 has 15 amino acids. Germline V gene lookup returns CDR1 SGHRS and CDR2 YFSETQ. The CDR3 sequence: CASSSGRGLQETQYF. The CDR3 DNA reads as TGCGCCAGCAGCTCGGGGAGGGGACTCCAAGAGACCCAGTACTTC.

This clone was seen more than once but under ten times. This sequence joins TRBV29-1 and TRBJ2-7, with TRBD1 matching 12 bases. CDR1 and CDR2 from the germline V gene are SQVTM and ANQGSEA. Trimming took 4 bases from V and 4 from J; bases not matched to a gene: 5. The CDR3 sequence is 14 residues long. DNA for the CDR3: TGCAGCGTTGGGGGACAGGGGGCTTCGTACGAGCAGTACTTC. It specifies CSVGGQGASYEQYF.

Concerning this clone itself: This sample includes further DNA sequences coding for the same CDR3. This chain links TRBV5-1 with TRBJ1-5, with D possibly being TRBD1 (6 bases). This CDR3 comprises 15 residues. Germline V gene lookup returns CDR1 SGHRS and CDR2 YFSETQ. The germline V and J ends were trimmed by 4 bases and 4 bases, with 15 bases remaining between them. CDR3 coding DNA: TGCGCCAGCAGCCTTGGGGGCAGATCTAATCAGCCCCAGCATTTT. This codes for CASSLGGRSNQPQHF.

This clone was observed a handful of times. CDR3 nucleotide sequence: TGCGCCAGCAGCTTGGTGAGAGGGGGCGACGAGCAGTACTTC. It specifies CASSLVRGGDEQYF. The chain couples TRBV5-1 to TRBJ2-7, with TRBD1 matching over 7 bases. J was trimmed by 5 bases and V by 0 bases; bases with no gene match: 5. The germline V gene encodes CDR1 SGHRS and CDR2 YFSETQ. The CDR3 consists of 14 residues. Full variable domain (rest looked up from reference TRBV5-1 and TRBJ2-7): KAGVTQTPRYLIKTRGQQVTLSCSPISGHRSVSWYQQTPGQGLQFLFEYFSETQRNKGNFPGRFSGRQFSNSRSEMNVSTLELGDSALYLCASSLVRGGDEQYFGPGTRLTVT.

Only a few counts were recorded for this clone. CDR3 DNA sequence: TGCGCCAGCAGCCAAGGACAGGGCAAATATGTGGCGAGGACTGAAGCTTTCTTT. Amino acid sequence: CASSQGQGKYVARTEAFF. The chain couples TRBV5-1 to TRBJ1-1; 8 bases agree with TRBD1. Unmatched junction bases numbered 19, after V lost 4 bases and J lost 5 bases. Germline loops: CDR1 SGHRS, CDR2 YFSETQ. This CDR3 spans 18 amino acids.

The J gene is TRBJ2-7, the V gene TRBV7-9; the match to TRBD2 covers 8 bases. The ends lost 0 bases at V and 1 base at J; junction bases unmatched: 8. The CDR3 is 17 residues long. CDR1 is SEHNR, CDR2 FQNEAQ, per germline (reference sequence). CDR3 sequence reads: CASSLAGGAGGSYEQYF. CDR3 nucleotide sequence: TGTGCCAGCAGCTTAGCGGGCGGTGCGGGAGGATCCTACGAGCAGTACTTC.

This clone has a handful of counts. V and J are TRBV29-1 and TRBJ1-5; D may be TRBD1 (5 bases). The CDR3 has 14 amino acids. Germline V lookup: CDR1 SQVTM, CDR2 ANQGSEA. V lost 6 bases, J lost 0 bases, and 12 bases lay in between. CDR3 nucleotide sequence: TGCAGCGTCGCCGGACAAAATAGCAATCAGCCCCAGCATTTT. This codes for CSVAGQNSNQPQHF.

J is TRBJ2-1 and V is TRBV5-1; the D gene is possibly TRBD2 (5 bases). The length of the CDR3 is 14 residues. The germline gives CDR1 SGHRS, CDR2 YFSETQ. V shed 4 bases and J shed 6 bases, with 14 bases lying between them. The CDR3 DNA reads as TGCGCCAGCAGCGCGGACTCGCCTTCCAATGAGCAGTTCTTC. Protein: CASSADSPSNEQFF.

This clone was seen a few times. The chain's CDR3 is CASNKPRDRGLFQPQHF. The CDR3 DNA follows: TGTGCCAGCAATAAACCAAGAGACAGGGGGCTATTCCAGCCCCAGCATTTT. This sequence joins TRBV28 and TRBJ1-5, with 10 positions matching TRBD1. Germline lookup yields CDR1 MDHEN and CDR2 SYDVKM. This CDR3 spans 17 amino acids. V shed 7 bases and J 7 bases; nucleotides not matched to a gene: 16.

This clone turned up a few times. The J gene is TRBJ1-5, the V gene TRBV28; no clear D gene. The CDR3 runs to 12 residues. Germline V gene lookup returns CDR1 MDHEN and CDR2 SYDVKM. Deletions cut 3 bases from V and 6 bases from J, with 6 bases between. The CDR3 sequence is CASSFPRQPQHF. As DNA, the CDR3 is TGTGCCAGCAGTTTTCCTCGTCAGCCCCAGCATTTT.

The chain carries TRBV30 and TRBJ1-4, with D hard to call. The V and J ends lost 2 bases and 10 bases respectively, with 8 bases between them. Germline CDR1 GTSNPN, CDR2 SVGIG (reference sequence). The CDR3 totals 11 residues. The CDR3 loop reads CAWSSGAKLFF. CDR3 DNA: TGTGCCTGGAGTTCGGGTGCAAAACTGTTTTTT.

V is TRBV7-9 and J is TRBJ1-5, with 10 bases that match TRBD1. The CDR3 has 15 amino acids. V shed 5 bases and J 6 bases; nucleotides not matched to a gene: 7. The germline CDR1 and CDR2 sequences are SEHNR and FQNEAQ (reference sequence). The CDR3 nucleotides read TGTGCCAGCAGCCCTATGGGACAGGGGCCTCAGCCCCAGCATTTT. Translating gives CASSPMGQGPQPQHF.

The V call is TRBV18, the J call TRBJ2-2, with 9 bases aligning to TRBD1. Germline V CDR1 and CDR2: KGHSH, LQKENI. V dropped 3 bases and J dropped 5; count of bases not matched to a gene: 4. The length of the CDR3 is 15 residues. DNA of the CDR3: TGTGCCAGCTCACCGCGGGGACAGGGAACCGGGGAGCTGTTTTTT. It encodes CASSPRGQGTGELFF. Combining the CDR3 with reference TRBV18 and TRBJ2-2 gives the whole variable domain NAGVMQNPRHLVRRRGQEARLRCSPMKGHSHVYWYRQLPEEGLKFMVYLQKENIIDESGMPKERFSAEFPKEGPSILRIQQVVRGDSAAYFCASSPRGQGTGELFFGEGSRLTVL.

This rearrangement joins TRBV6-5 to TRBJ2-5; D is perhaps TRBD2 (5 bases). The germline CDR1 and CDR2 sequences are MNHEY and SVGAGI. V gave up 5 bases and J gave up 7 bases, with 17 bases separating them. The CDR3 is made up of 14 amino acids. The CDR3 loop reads CASSRLAGEGTQYF. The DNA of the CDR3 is TGTGCCAGCAGTCGCTTAGCAGGAGAGGGGACCCAGTACTTC.

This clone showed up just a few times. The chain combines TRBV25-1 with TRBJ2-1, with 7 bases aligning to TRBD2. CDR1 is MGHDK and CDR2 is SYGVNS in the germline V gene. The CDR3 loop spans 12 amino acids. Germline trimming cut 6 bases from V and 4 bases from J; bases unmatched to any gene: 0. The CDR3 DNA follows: TGTGCCAGCAGGCGGGGGTACAATGAGCAGTTCTTC. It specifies CASRRGYNEQFF.

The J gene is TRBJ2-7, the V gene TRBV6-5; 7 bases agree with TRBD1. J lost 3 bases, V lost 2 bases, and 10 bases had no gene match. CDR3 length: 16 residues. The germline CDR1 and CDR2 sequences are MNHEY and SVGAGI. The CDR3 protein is CASSYPSTGTHYEQYV. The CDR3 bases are TGTGCCAGCAGTTACCCTTCGACAGGGACCCACTACGAGCAGTACGTC.

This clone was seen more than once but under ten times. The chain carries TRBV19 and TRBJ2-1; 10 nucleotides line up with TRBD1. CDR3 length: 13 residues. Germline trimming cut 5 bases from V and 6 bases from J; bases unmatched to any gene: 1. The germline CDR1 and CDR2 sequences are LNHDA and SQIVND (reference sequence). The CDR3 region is CASSWDRGNEQFF. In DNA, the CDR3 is TGTGCCAGTAGTTGGGACAGGGGCAATGAGCAGTTCTTC. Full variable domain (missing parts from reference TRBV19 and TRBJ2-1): DGGITQSPKYLFRKEGQNVTLSCEQNLNHDAMYWYRQDPGQGLRLIYYSQIVNDFQKGDIAEGYSVSREKKESFPLTVTSAQKNPTAFYLCASSWDRGNEQFFGPGTRLTVL.

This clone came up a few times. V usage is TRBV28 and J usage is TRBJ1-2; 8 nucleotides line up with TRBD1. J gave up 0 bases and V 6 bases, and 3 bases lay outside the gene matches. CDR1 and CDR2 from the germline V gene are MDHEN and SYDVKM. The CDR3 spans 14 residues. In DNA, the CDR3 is TGTGCCAGCAGACGACAGGGGACTAACTATGGCTACACCTTC. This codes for CASRRQGTNYGYTF.

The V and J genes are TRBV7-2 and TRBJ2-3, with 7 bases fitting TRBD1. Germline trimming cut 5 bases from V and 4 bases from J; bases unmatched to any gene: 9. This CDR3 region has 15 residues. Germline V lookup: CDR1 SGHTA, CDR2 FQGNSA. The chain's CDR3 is CASSPRGQAADTQYF. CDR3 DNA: TGTGCCAGCAGCCCCAGAGGACAGGCTGCAGATACGCAGTATTTT.